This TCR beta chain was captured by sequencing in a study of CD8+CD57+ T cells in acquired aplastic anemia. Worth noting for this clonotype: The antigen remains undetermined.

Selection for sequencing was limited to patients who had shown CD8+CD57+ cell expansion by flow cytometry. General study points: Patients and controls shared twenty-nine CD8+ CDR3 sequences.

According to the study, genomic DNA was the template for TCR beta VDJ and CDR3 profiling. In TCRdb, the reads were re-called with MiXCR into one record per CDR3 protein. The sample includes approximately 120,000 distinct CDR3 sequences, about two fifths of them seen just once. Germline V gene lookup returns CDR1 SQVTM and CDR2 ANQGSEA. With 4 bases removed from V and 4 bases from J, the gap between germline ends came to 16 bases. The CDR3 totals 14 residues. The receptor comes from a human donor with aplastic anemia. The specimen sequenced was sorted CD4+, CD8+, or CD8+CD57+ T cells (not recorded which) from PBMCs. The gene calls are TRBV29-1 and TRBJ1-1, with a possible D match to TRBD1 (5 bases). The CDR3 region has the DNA TGCAGCGTTGTGTCTTTGGGGCACGGCACTGAAGCTTTCTTT. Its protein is CSVVSLGHGTEAFF.